One sample yielded the 17 T cell receptor beta chains listed below, sequenced in a study of T cell repertoires in cytomegalovirus infection. No antigen has been identified for these receptors. TCRdb reprocessed the reads with MiXCR, giving one entry per CDR3 protein. The table includes approximately 310,000 distinct CDR3 sequences, roughly 25% detected once. Here the sequenced sample was cultured PBMCs, taken from culture after CMV antigen stimulation. These receptor sequences come from a human donor in good health (CMV status not recorded). Some clones in this sample may be carry-over from other donors' samples.

This clonotype came up many times. The gene calls are TRBV7-9 and TRBJ1-3; TRBD1 matches at 12 bases. The V gene end was trimmed by 4 bases and the J gene end by 0 bases; junction bases not matched to a gene: 4. The CDR3 is 17 residues long. Germline CDR1 reads SEHNR; CDR2 reads FQNEAQ (reference sequence). CDR3 bases: TGTGCCAGCAGCTGGGACAGGGGGCCATCCTCTGGAAACACCATATATTTT. It specifies CASSWDRGPSSGNTIYF. The entire variable domain, with the rest obtained from reference TRBV7-9 and TRBJ1-3, is as follows: DTGVSQNPRHKITKRGQNVTFRCDPISEHNRLYWYRQTLGQGPEFLTYFQNEAQLEKSRLLSDRFSAERPKGSFSTLEIQRTEQGDSAMYLCASSWDRGPSSGNTIYFGEGSWLTVV.

This clonotype has only a few counts. This may arise from a read error, as a much more abundant clone is one base away. This rearrangement joins TRBV19 to TRBJ1-1, with D hard to call. The CDR3 length is 14 residues. Trimming took 11 bases from V and 1 from J, leaving 17 bases between them. Germline V gene lookup returns CDR1 LNHDA and CDR2 SQIVND (reference sequence). This CDR3 reads CAGTLDRQNTEAFF. The CDR3 DNA sequence: TGTGCCGGTACTTTGGATCGACAGAACACTGAAGCTTTCTTT.

This clonotype came up a few times. The chain couples TRBV27 to TRBJ1-2, with D maybe TRBD1 (5 bases). This CDR3 region has 13 residues. Germline loops: CDR1 MNHEY, CDR2 SMNVEV (reference sequence). Trimming pared 4 bases from V and 5 bases from J, leaving 11 bases between. The CDR3 DNA is TGTGCCAGCAGTTCTGGGGGGTGGTATGGCTACACCTTC. It translates to CASSSGGWYGYTF.

The chain is built from TRBV11-2 and TRBJ2-3; 10 bases align to TRBD2. The CDR3 extends over 12 amino acids. V was clipped by 4 bases and J by 15 bases; unmatched bases: 7. Germline V CDR1 and CDR2: SGHAT, FQNNGV. CDR3 protein: CASSSNLAGGYF. The CDR3 bases are TGTGCCAGCAGCTCCAATTTAGCGGGAGGATATTTT.

The rearrangement links TRBV28 to TRBJ2-7; D perhaps matches TRBD1 (6 bases). The CDR3 spans 16 residues. Germline values: CDR1 MDHEN, CDR2 SYDVKM. The V and J ends lost 5 bases and 4 bases respectively, with 21 bases between them. CDR3 nucleotides: TGTGCCAGCAGTCCCCCAGGGGACGGGTTAAGTTACGAGCAGTACTTC. Amino acids: CASSPPGDGLSYEQYF.

The chain uses TRBV30 and TRBJ1-5; 7 positions agree with TRBD1. V lost 0 bases and J lost 6; bases outside the gene matches: 8. This CDR3 comprises 15 residues. CDR1 is GTSNPN, CDR2 SVGIG, per germline (reference sequence). In DNA, the CDR3 is TGTGCCTGGAGTGTACGTGGGACAGCGAGTCAGCCCCAGCATTTT. It yields the protein CAWSVRGTASQPQHF.

The chain recombines TRBV4-3 with TRBJ1-1, with 10 bases lining up with TRBD1. V shed 4 bases, J shed 3 bases, and the junction held 2 bases outside the gene matches. The CDR3 has 14 residues. CDR1 is LGHNA and CDR2 is YSLEER in the germline V gene. CDR3 sequence (DNA): TGCGCCAGCAGCCCCGGGACAGGGGACACTGAAGCTTTCTTT. Protein: CASSPGTGDTEAFF.

This clonotype was seen a few times. The genes are TRBV30 and TRBJ2-3; TRBD2 is a possible D gene (5 bases). V lost 8 bases, J lost 4 bases, and 19 bases lay in between. Germline CDR1 is GTSNPN and CDR2 is SVGIG (reference sequence). The CDR3 is 14 amino acids. The CDR3 region has the DNA TGTGCCCGGGGTGGAGGAGGCGGCGCAGATACGCAGTATTTT. Translation: CARGGGGGADTQYF. The whole variable domain, filled in from reference TRBV30 and TRBJ2-3, reads SQTIHQWPATLVQPVGSPLSLECTVEGTSNPNLYWYRQAAGRGLQLLFYSVGIGQISSEVPQNLSASRPQDRQFILSSKKLLLSDSGFYLCARGGGGGADTQYFGPGTRLTVL.

The J gene is TRBJ2-2, the V gene TRBV7-3; D ambiguous. Germline values: CDR1 SGHTA, CDR2 FQGTGA. The CDR3 contains 18 residues. V lost 2 bases and J lost 0, with 16 bases in between. The CDR3 DNA follows: TGTGCCAGCAGCTTATTATCTTTGGGCAGTTCGAACACCGGGGAGCTGTTTTTT. Encoded protein: CASSLLSLGSSNTGELFF.

This sequence joins TRBV11-2 and TRBJ2-3; 8 bases match TRBD2. J was trimmed by 0 bases and V by 6 bases; bases with no gene match: 2. CDR3 length equals 14 residues. Germline CDR1 is SGHAT and CDR2 is FQNNGV. Written as DNA, the CDR3 is TGTGCCAGCAGACTAGCGGTTAGCACAGATACGCAGTATTTT. Encoded protein: CASRLAVSTDTQYF.

In its sample, this clonotype was seen a few times. This chain joins TRBV28 and TRBJ2-3, with D hard to call. V was pared by 6 bases and J by 6 bases, with 16 bases between. The CDR3 consists of 14 residues. Germline assignment: CDR1 MDHEN and CDR2 SYDVKM. The chain's CDR3 is CASSPSDVFDTQYF. The CDR3 DNA reads as TGTGCCAGCAGCCCCTCCGACGTGTTTGATACGCAGTATTTT.

With regard to this clonotype: One end of the junction does not line up with germline, which may come from a read error. CDR3 residues: CASSRGPGGPSTDTQYF. The CDR3 bases are TGTGCCAGCAGCCGGGGGCCAGGGGGGCCTAGCACAGATACGCAGTATTTC. The J gene is TRBJ2-3, the V gene TRBV7-2; D perhaps matches TRBD1 (7 bases). Germline V gene data show CDR1 as SGHTA and CDR2 as FQGNSA. This CDR3 spans 17 amino acids.

The chain couples TRBV7-6 to TRBJ2-7; possible D gene TRBD2, 5 bases. Germline V gives CDR1 SGHVS, CDR2 FNYEAQ. V gave up 5 bases and J gave up 9 bases, with 20 bases separating them. CDR3 length: 14 amino acids. The CDR3 protein is CASSPPGIERGQYF. The CDR3 region has the DNA TGTGCCAGCAGCCCTCCTGGGATTGAACGGGGGCAGTACTTC. Filled out from reference TRBV7-6 and TRBJ2-7, the complete variable domain reads GAGVSQSPRYKVTKRGQDVALRCDPISGHVSLYWYRQALGQGPEFLTYFNYEAQQDKSGLPNDRFSAERPEGSISTLTIQRTEQRDSAMYRCASSPPGIERGQYFGPGTRLTVT.

Here the CDR3 DNA reads TGTGCCAGCAGCGCCTGGACAGGGATGAACACCGGGGAGCTGTTTTTT. Translating gives CASSAWTGMNTGELFF. The J gene is TRBJ2-2, the V gene TRBV7-2; the match to TRBD1 covers 8 bases. V shed 5 bases and J 1 base; nucleotides not matched to a gene: 6. Germline loops: CDR1 SGHTA, CDR2 FQGNSA. This CDR3 region has 16 residues.

A few counts support this clonotype. The chain has TRBV28 and TRBJ2-7; TRBD2 might be the D (7 bases). This CDR3 has 16 residues. Deletions cut 11 bases from V and 3 bases from J, with 26 bases between. CDR1 is MDHEN and CDR2 is SYDVKM in the germline V gene. CDR3 amino acids: CASQGFGGRDGYEQYF. The CDR3 nucleotides are TGTGCCTCCCAGGGGTTCGGGGGGCGAGATGGCTACGAGCAGTACTTC.

This clonotype was recorded a few times. V usage is TRBV4-3 and J usage is TRBJ1-4; 11 bases match TRBD1. This CDR3 has 14 residues. V lost 4 bases to trimming and J lost 7 bases; unmatched junction nucleotides: 2. CDR1 and CDR2 (germline): LGHNA, YSLEER. The CDR3 DNA sequence: TGCGCCAGCAGCCCGGGACAGGGGGGTGAAAAACTGTTTTTT. Its protein is CASSPGQGGEKLFF.

A remark on this clonotype: An end of the junction differs from the germline gene, which may be a read error. The chain carries TRBV19 and TRBJ1-2; D is undetermined. Germline V gene data show CDR1 as LNHDA and CDR2 as SQIVND (reference sequence). There are 14 residues in the CDR3. This chain's CDR3 is CASSFAGFNHGYTF. In nucleotides, the CDR3 is TGTGCCAGTAGTTTTGCGGGATTTAACCATGGCTACACCTTC.